This TCR beta chain appears in the sequencing data of a study of T cell responses to AZD1222 COVID-19 vaccine (dated by TCRdb to 2020 to 2022). Looking at the study overall: AZD1222 recipients with second doses at about 4 weeks or about 12 weeks were pooled, because spike-specific TCR depth and breadth did not differ between schedules. Trial participants were enrolled into age subgroups of 18-55, 56-69 and 70-plus years, which contained around 140, 26 and 57 TCR-sequenced participants, respectively. TCR sequencing covered 230 or so trial participants: about 210 given two doses of AZD1222 and some 25 given two doses of MenACWY control vaccine.

Results and caveats for the whole study, not just this receptor: Participants were mostly white British and included more females than males, and it was suggested by the authors that clonal diversity may have been underestimated. Because no day 14 peak-response samples were available, repertoires were characterized only after the peak T cell response. Vaccine-associated CD4 TCRs spanned the whole spike protein, with dominant responses in regions 160-218 and 743-854. In the small 56-69-year group, the increase in depth fell short of significance, most likely because of low power. After two AZD1222 doses, both the breadth and the depth of spike-specific TCRs were significantly higher than at day 0 and than in MenACWY recipients. Conclusions about previously exposed vaccinees are limited, since just five to seven AZD1222 recipients were seropositive for SARS-CoV-2 at baseline. Reportedly, close to half of the unique spike-specific TCRs recognized epitopes lying outside the regions that are mutated in the B.1.351 and B.1.1.7 variants.

Taken with the paper, the label for time point translates to: baseline before first vaccination. Samples from vaccinated people were obtained from the UK trials COV001 and COV002, which included a single-blind randomized controlled phase 2/3 trial of AZD1222 (ChAdOx1 nCoV-19) in healthy adults. For TCRbeta chain sequencing, PBMC samples were collected from trial participants at day 0 and at day 28 after the second dose. Measured from the cysteine to the phenylalanine, the CDR3 is 15 residues long. Of all the DNA, just the CDR3 is kept, 45 bases in frame from base 1. CDR1 is given as MGHRA and CDR2 as YSYEKL, both from the germline V gene. The germline ends are 12 bases apart after V is trimmed by 2 bases and J by 2 bases. The CDR3 regions of human TCRbeta chains were subjected to immunosequencing. The authors processed their data as follows. Repertoire TCRs were checked for matches against a reference library of SARS-CoV-2-specific TCRs that had been generated using the MIRA antigen-specificity platform. Breadth was defined as the fraction of unique TCRs that were SARS-CoV-2-associated, and depth was defined as the fraction of total T cells that were SARS-CoV-2-associated. Using the MIRA data, every spike-specific TCR was mapped to the spike region that the TCR reacted to and assigned to either a CD4 or a CD8 class. Log10-transformed breadth and depth values were compared by one-way ANOVA with Sidak's multiple comparisons tests. Imported from immuneACCESS, the table was reduced by TCRdb to in-frame sequences with V and J called. These copies leave out some clones; in studies compared against another copy, an unresolved V gene accounts for under half, and the cause of the remainder is not known. D and trimming come from the DNA, and the V and J calls and clone size come from that table. This sample lists over 120,000 clones; 80% to 90% were detected once. The top ten constitute roughly 1.7% of the sample.

This clone was counted a single time. Its antigen has not been determined. Base qualities are not provided; no much larger clone lies one nucleotide away. This clonotype was sampled from an adult in good health. The chain uses TRBV4-1 and TRBJ1-2; no D segment can be confidently identified. Here the sequenced sample was peripheral blood, taken on day 0 of AZD1222 vaccination. CDR3 loop: CASSQIPGSNYGYTF. The sequenced DNA: TGCGCCAGCAGCCAAATTCCGGGGTCGAACTATGGCTACACCTTC.